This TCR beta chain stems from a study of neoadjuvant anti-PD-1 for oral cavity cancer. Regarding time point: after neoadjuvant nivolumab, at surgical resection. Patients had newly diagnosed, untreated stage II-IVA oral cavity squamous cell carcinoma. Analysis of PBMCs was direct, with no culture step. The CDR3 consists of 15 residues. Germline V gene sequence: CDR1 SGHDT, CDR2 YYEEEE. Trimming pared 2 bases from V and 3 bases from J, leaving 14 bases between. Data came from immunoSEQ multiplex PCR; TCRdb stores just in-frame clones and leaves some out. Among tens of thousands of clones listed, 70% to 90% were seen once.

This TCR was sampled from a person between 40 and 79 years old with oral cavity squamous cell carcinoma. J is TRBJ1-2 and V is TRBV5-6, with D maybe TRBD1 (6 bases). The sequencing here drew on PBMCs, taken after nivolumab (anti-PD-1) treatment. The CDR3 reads CASSLQGVGDYGYTF. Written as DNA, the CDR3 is TGTGCCAGCAGCTTACAGGGAGTGGGGGACTATGGCTACACCTTC. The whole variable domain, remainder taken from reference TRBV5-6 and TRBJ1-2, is DAGVTQSPTHLIKTRGQQVTLRCSPKSGHDTVSWYQQALGQGPQFIFQYYEEEERQRGNFPDRFSGHQFPNYSSELNVNALLLGDSALYLCASSLQGVGDYGYTFGSGTRLTVV.